This T cell receptor (beta chain) was sequenced during a study of blood T cells in healthy people across ages. The CDR3 extends over 15 amino acids. Germline CDR1 reads SNHLY; CDR2 reads FYNNEI. Unmatched junction bases numbered 9, after V lost 5 bases and J lost 8 bases. Through a sample-barcoded 5' primer and a J-beta primer mix, a second PCR was run for about 7 to 12 cycles. TCRdb re-analysed the 5' RACE reads in MiXCR, keeping a single row per CDR3 protein. This table has about 670,000 distinct CDR3 sequences, approximately 40% appearing once. For this clonotype: Its antigen is unknown.

General study findings and limits: Older age went with lower TCR beta diversity per million T cells, in a roughly linear way.

Each sample yielded at least 6 micrograms of PBMC total RNA. Material for sequencing was blood. This chain connects TRBV2 to TRBJ2-1; 10 bases agree with TRBD2. The TCR sequence derives from a man of 80 years or more in good health. This chain's CDR3 is CASSKTSGSLHEQFF. CDR3 nucleotide sequence: TGTGCCAGCAGTAAGACTAGCGGGTCTCTCCATGAGCAGTTCTTC.